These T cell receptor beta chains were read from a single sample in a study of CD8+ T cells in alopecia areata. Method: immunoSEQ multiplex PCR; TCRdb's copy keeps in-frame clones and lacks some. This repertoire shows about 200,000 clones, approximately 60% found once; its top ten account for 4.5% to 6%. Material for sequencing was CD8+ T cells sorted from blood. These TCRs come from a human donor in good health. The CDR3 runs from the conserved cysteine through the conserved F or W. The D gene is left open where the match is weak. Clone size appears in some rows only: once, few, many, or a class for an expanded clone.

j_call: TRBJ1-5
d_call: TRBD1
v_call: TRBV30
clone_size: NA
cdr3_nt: TGTGCCTGGAGTGTAGGGACAGCGTCCGGTCAGCCCCAGCATTTT
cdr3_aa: CAWSVGTASGQPQHF

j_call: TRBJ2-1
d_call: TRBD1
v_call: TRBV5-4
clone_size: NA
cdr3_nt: TGTGCCAGCAGCTTAGGACAGGGTAGCTACAATGAGCAGTTCTTC
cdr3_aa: CASSLGQGSYNEQFF

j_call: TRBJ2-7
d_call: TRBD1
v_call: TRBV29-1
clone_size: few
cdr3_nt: TGCAGCGTTCCTACCCGGACAGGAGAGCAGTACTTC
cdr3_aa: CSVPTRTGEQYF

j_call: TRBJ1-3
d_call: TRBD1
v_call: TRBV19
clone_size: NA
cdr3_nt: TGTGCCAGTGGGGACAGAACCCGATCAGGGAACACCATATATTTT
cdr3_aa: CASGDRTRSGNTIYF

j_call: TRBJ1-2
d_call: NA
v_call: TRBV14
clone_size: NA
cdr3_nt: TGTGCCAGCAGCCAAGGTCCAGTGTACTATGGCTACACCTTC
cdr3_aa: CASSQGPVYYGYTF

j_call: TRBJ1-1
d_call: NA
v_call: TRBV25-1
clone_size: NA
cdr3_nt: TGTGCCAGCAGTGTGACCGGAAATAGGGGTGAAGCTTTCTTT
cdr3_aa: CASSVTGNRGEAFF

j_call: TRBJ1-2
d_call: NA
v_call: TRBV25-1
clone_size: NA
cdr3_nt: TGTGCCAGCAGTGGACATGACTATGGCTACACCTTC
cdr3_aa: CASSGHDYGYTF

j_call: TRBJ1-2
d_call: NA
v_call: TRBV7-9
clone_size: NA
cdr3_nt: TGTGCCAGCAGCTCCGGCTATGGCTACACCTTC
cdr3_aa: CASSSGYGYTF

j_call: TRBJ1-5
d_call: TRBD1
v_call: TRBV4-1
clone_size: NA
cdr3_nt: TGCGCCAGCAGCCAAGACCAGGGGGCAGGGCAGCCCCAGCATTTT
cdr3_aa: CASSQDQGAGQPQHF

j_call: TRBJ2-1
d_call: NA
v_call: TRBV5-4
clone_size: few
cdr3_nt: TGTGCCAGCAGCCTGCAGGGGGGTGAGCAGTTCTTC
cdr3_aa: CASSLQGGEQFF

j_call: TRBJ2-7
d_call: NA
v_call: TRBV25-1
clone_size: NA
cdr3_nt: TGTGCTCCGACAGACGAGCAGTACTTC
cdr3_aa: CAPTDEQYF

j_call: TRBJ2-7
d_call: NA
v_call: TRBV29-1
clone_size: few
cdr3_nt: TGCAGCGTTGAAGGGGTAGCGATGCCCTACGAGCAGTACTTC
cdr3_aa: CSVEGVAMPYEQYF

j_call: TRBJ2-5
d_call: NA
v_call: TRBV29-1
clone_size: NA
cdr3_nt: TGCAGCGTTGAGAGAGGAGAGACCCAGTACTTC
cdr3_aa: CSVERGETQYF

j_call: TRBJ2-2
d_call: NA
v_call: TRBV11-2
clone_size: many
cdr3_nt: TGTGCCAGCAGCTTAGGGGGCACGAACACCGGGGAGCTGTTTTTT
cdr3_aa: CASSLGGTNTGELFF

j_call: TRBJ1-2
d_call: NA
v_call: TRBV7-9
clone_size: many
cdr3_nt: TGTGCCAGCAGCGAGCCGGGCAGGGAGAACTATGGCTACACCTTC
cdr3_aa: CASSEPGRENYGYTF

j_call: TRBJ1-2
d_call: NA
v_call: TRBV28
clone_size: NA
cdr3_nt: TGTGCCAGCAGGAAAGGGGTCGGCGGCTACACCTTC
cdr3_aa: CASRKGVGGYTF

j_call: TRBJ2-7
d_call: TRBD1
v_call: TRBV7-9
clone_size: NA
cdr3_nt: TGTGCCAGCAGCACGTGGCAGGGGGACCCACTCTACGAGCAGTACTTC
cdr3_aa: CASSTWQGDPLYEQYF

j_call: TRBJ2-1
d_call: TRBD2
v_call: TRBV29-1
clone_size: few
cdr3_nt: TGCAGCGTTGAAGGCGGGACTAGGGGTACGGATGAGCAGTTCTTC
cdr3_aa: CSVEGGTRGTDEQFF

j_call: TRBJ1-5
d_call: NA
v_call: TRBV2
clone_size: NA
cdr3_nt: TGTGCCAGCAGTGATACAGAAAGCAATCAGCCCCAGCATTTT
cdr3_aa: CASSDTESNQPQHF

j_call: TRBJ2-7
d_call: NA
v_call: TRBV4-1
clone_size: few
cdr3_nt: TGCGCCAGCAGCCAAGCCCCATCCTACGAGCAGTACTTC
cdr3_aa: CASSQAPSYEQYF

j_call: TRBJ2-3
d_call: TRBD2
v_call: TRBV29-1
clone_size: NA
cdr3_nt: TGCAGCGCTGTGGAGGCGGGGGTCACAGATACGCAGTATTTT
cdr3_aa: CSAVEAGVTDTQYF

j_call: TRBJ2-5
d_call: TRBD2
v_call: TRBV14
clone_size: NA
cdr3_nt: TGTGCCAGCAGCCGAGGACTAGCGGGGGGGAAAGGAGAGACCCAGTACTTC
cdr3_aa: CASSRGLAGGKGETQYF

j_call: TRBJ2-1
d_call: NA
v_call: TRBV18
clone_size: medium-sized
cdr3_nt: TGTGCCAGCTCAGTAACAGGGTACTACAATGAGCAGTTCTTC
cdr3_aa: CASSVTGYYNEQFF

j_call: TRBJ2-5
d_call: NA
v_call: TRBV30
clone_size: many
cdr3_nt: TGTGCCTGGAGTGTAGTGTCTCACCAAGAGACCCAGTACTTC
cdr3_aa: CAWSVVSHQETQYF

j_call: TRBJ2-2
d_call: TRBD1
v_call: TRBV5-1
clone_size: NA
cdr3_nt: TGCGCCAGCAGCTCCTACAGGGGAAACACCGGGGAGCTGTTTTTT
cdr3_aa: CASSSYRGNTGELFF

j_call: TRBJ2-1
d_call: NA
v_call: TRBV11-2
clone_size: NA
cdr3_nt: TGTGCCAGCAGCTTAGGGTTTGGCCCCTACAATGAGCAGTTCTTC
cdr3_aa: CASSLGFGPYNEQFF

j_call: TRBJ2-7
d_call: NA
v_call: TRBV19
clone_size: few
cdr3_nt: TGTGCCAGTAGTTCAGGGACGGTTACCTACGAGCAGTACTTC
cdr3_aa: CASSSGTVTYEQYF

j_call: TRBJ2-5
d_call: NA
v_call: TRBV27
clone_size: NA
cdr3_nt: TGTGCCAGCAGTTTATTAGGGAGGGGGACCCTTGGGGTAGAGACCCAGTACTTC
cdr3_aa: CASSLLGRGTLGVETQYF

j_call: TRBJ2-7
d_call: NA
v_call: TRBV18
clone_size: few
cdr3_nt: TGTGCCAGCTCACCCTCAGACAGACGAGTCGAGCAGTACTTC
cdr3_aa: CASSPSDRRVEQYF

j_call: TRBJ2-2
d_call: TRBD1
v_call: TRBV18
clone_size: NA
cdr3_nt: TGTGCCAGCTCACCATGGGACAGCAACACCGGGGAGCTGTTTTTT
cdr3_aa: CASSPWDSNTGELFF

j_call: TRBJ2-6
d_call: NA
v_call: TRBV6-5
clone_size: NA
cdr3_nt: TGTGCCAGCAGTCAGGCCTCCGGGGGGGCCAACGTCCTGACTTTC
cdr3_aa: CASSQASGGANVLTF

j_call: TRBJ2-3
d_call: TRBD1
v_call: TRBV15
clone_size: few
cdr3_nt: TGTGCCACCAGGGACGGACAGGGCGGCGCAGATACGCAGTATTTT
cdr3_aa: CATRDGQGGADTQYF

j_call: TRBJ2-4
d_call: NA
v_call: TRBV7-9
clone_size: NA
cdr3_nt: TGTGCCAGCAGCTACGGAGGTAAAAACATTCAGTACTTC
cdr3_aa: CASSYGGKNIQYF

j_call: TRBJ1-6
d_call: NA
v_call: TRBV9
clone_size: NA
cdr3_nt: TGTGCCAGCGGAGGGGATTCACCCCTCCACTTT
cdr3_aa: CASGGDSPLHF

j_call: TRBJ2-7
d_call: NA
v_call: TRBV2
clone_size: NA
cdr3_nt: TGTGCCAGCAGTGAATACGAAGGGGCCCTCCCCTACGAGCAGTACTTC
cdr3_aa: CASSEYEGALPYEQYF

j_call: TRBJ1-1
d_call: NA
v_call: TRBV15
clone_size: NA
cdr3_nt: TGTGCCACCAGCAGATCCAGGGACCTAAGGACTGAAGCTTTCTTT
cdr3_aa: CATSRSRDLRTEAFF

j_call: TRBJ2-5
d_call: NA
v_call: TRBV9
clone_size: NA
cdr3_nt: TGTGCCAGCAGCGTAGTGACAGAGGATACCCAGTACTTC
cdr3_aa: CASSVVTEDTQYF

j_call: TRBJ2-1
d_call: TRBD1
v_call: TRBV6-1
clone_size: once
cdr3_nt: TGTGCCAGCGGACAGGGGTACAATGAGCAGTTCTTC
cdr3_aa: CASGQGYNEQFF

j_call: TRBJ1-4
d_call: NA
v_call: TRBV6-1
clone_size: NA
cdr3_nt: TGTGCCAGCAGCAACGGAGGGGGAAGGTGGGAAAAACTGTTTTTT
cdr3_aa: CASSNGGGRWEKLFF